These T cell receptor beta chains were read from a single sample in a study of OX40 agonist ivuxolimab in advanced cancers. Libraries were prepared by immunoSEQ multiplex PCR; TCRdb keeps only in-frame clonotypes and omits some of them. This table lists around 74 clones. The sample was taken in a trial of the OX40 agonist ivuxolimab. The receptors were gathered from an adult with an advanced solid tumor such as melanoma, head and neck, liver or kidney cancer. Both conserved end residues are part of each CDR3. Fields, in order: D gene, V gene, CDR3 length, J gene, clone size, CDR3 protein, CDR3 DNA. The D gene is left open where the match is weak. Expanded clones get a size class; other rows say once, few or many, or leave the size out.

>NA|TRBV11-3|15|TRBJ2-5|NA
CASTLAPGPQETQYF
TGTGCCAGCACCTTGGCCCCTGGGCCTCAAGAGACCCAGTACTTC
>TRBD1|TRBV28|17|TRBJ1-1|few
CASRPKITRGQNTEAFF
TGTGCCAGCAGACCTAAAATCACCAGGGGGCAGAACACTGAAGCTTTCTTT
>TRBD1|TRBV18|17|TRBJ2-1|NA
CASSPPGTGGSYNEQFF
TGTGCCAGCTCACCACCGGGGACAGGGGGCTCCTACAATGAGCAGTTCTTC
>TRBD1|TRBV25-1|15|TRBJ1-3|NA
CASRRGDSSGNTIYF
TGTGCCAGCAGGAGGGGGGACAGCTCTGGAAACACCATATATTTT
>TRBD2|TRBV29-1|16|TRBJ2-7|NA
CSVETTSGTKWYEQYF
TGCAGCGTTGAAACCACCTCCGGGACTAAGTGGTACGAGCAGTACTTC
>NA|TRBV6-8|14|TRBJ2-7|NA
CASSSGLTNYEQYF
TGTGCCAGCAGTTCGGGACTTACAAACTACGAGCAGTACTTC
>TRBD2|TRBV6-8|15|TRBJ2-7|NA
CASIRHERGVYEQYF
TGTGCCAGCATCCGTCACGAGCGGGGAGTCTACGAGCAGTACTTC
>TRBD1|TRBV19|14|TRBJ2-5|once
CASEDRGVGKTQYF
TGTGCCAGTGAAGACAGGGGAGTTGGGAAGACCCAGTACTTC
>TRBD2|TRBV19|15|TRBJ2-4|NA
CASGLAGGPGSIQYF
TGTGCCAGCGGACTAGCGGGGGGCCCAGGCAGCATTCAGTACTTC
>NA|TRBV10-3|12|TRBJ1-1|NA
CAISESGTEAFF
TGTGCCATCAGTGAGTCGGGGACTGAAGCTTTCTTT
>NA|TRBV5-1|17|TRBJ1-1|NA
CASSLGFGGLMNTEAFF
TGCGCCAGCAGCTTGGGTTTCGGGGGTCTAATGAACACTGAAGCTTTCTTT
>NA|TRBV15|16|TRBJ1-1|once
CATSRDRDNLNTEAFF
TGTGCCACCAGCAGAGATAGGGACAACCTGAACACTGAAGCTTTCTTT
>TRBD2|TRBV19|14|TRBJ2-7|NA
CASRPEGGSYEQYF
TGTGCGAGTAGGCCCGAGGGAGGGTCCTACGAGCAGTACTTC
>NA|TRBV29-1|15|TRBJ1-5|NA
CSANFGIRSNQPQHF
TGCAGCGCAAATTTTGGGATCCGGAGCAATCAGCCCCAGCATTTT
>NA|TRBV11-3|16|TRBJ1-1|few
CASSQIAGQGFAEAFF
TGTGCCAGCAGCCAGATTGCGGGCCAGGGGTTCGCTGAAGCTTTCTTT
>NA|TRBV11-3|16|TRBJ2-2|NA
CASSLGFGGASGELFF
TGTGCCAGCAGCTTAGGCTTTGGGGGGGCGTCCGGGGAGCTGTTTTTT
>TRBD2|TRBV10-1|19|TRBJ2-2|NA
CPRGGTSGRREYNTGELFF
TGCCCTCGGGGTGGGACTAGCGGGCGAAGGGAATACAACACCGGGGAGCTGTTTTTT
>NA|TRBV5-1|16|TRBJ1-3|NA
CASSLIVRAAENTIYF
TGCGCCAGCAGCTTGATTGTCAGGGCGGCAGAAAACACCATATATTTT
>TRBD1|TRBV7-6|14|TRBJ1-1|NA
CASSSGQGWTEAFF
TGTGCCAGCAGTTCGGGACAGGGGTGGACTGAAGCTTTCTTT
>NA|TRBV28|15|TRBJ1-2|NA
CASSSRSMGIGGYTF
TGTGCCAGCAGTTCACGGAGTATGGGTATCGGTGGCTACACCTTC
>TRBD1|TRBV23-1|16|TRBJ1-5|NA
CASSQEGAALYQPQHF
TGCGCCAGCAGCCAAGAGGGGGCAGCGCTTTATCAGCCCCAGCATTTT
>TRBD1|TRBV6-8|13|TRBJ1-2|NA
CASSYDRVHSYTF
TGTGCCAGCAGTTACGACAGGGTCCACAGCTACACCTTC
>TRBD1|TRBV19|13|TRBJ2-7|NA
CASRQGIGYEQYF
TGTGCCAGTCGACAGGGCATTGGCTACGAGCAGTACTTC
>NA|TRBV29-1|13|TRBJ1-2|NA
CSADVGQNYGYTF
TGCAGCGCCGACGTAGGGCAGAACTATGGCTACACCTTC
>NA|TRBV11-3|14|TRBJ2-5|once
CASSLLAHQETQYF
TGTGCCAGCAGCTTGTTGGCACATCAAGAGACCCAGTACTTC
>NA|TRBV5-1|15|TRBJ1-1|NA
CASSLSPGRYTEAFF
TGCGCCAGCAGCCTAAGTCCAGGGAGGTACACTGAAGCTTTCTTT
>NA|TRBV11-3|15|TRBJ1-4|NA
CASSLGTGPNEKLFF
TGTGCCAGCAGCTTGGGCACAGGTCCTAATGAAAAACTGTTTTTT